The clone carrying this T cell receptor beta chain is categorized as medium-sized. These data are taken from a study of sequential checkpoint blockade in melanoma. Study information: Patients were randomized 1:1 to nivolumab-then-ipilimumab or ipilimumab-then-nivolumab first-line.

The CDR3 is 15 amino acids. Germline loops: CDR1 MNHNS, CDR2 SASEGT. With V trimmed by 2 bases and J by 7 bases, 8 bases remained unmatched. Treatment specified: randomized to nivolumab then ipilimumab (arm A) or the reverse (arm B). Repertoires were generated with immunoSEQ multiplex PCR, while TCRdb's copy carries only in-frame clones and drops some. The repertoire includes over 15,000 clones, 55% to 75% of them detected once, and approximately 17% sits in the top ten. This TCR was sampled from a human donor with melanoma. This specimen was CD8+ T cells sorted from blood (inferred from file names), taken from a patient given nivolumab and ipilimumab in sequence. The V call is TRBV6-1, the J call TRBJ1-2, with 9 positions matching TRBD1. The CDR3 DNA reads as TGTGCCAGCAGTGAAAGGCTTACAGGGGGCTTTGGCTACACCTTC. It encodes CASSERLTGGFGYTF.